Described below is a single T cell receptor (beta chain) sequence and its context. TCRdb reanalysed the multiplex PCR reads using MiXCR and keeps one entry per CDR3 protein. Found here are roughly 7,000 distinct CDR3 sequences, about 45% of them singletons; the top ten hold around 42%. The CDR3 is 14 amino acids. With 7 bases clipped from V and 6 bases from J, the junction kept 10 bases outside the gene matches. Germline CDR1 is SGHTA and CDR2 is FQGNSA. This sample is part of a study of breast tumors, draining lymph nodes, adjacent tissues. The chain links TRBV7-2 to TRBJ2-7, with TRBD2 matching over 9 bases. The source material was tumor-adjacent breast tissue. This receptor was identified in a female donor with breast cancer. Some clones in this sample may be carry-over from other donors' samples. CDR3 DNA sequence: TGTGCCAGCACCCCGGGACTAGCTTTCCGCGAGCAGTACTTC. Amino acid sequence: CASTPGLAFREQYF. Looking up the rest from reference TRBV7-2 and TRBJ2-7 gives the full variable domain: GAGVSQSPSNKVTEKGKDVELRCDPISGHTALYWYRQSLGQGLEFLIYFQGNSAPDKSGLPSDRFSAERTGGSVSTLTIQRTQQEDSAVYLCASTPGLAFREQYFGPGTRLTVT.